The 24 T cell receptor beta chains below were found in one sample sequenced in a study of PD-1 blockade in classical Hodgkin lymphoma. Relapse was seen in all patients after autologous stem cell transplantation, and brentuximab vedotin exposure was variable. The protocol was immunoSEQ multiplex PCR, while the TCRdb copy is restricted to in-frame clones and leaves out a portion. The data contain about 36,000 clones, 69% of them singletons. The source was peripheral blood mononuclear cells (PBMCs), collected before the second cycle of nivolumab. All receptors derive from a human donor with classical Hodgkin lymphoma.

V usage is TRBV5-4 and J usage is TRBJ1-2; D not certain. The germline gives CDR1 SGHNT, CDR2 YYREEE (reference sequence). The CDR3 totals 14 residues. With 0 bases removed from V and 5 bases from J, the gap between germline ends came to 11 bases. CDR3 nucleotide sequence: TGTGCCAGCAGCTTGGACATCGGACCGTATGGCTACACCTTC. This encodes CASSLDIGPYGYTF.

This clone was counted at least ten times. CDR3 sequence (DNA): TGTGCCAGCAGCTTAGAGTCTTACGGGAATGAGCAGTTCTTC. It specifies CASSLESYGNEQFF. The V gene is TRBV11-2, the J gene TRBJ2-1; D is unresolved. V lost 0 bases and J lost 7, with 10 bases in between. The CDR3 totals 14 residues. CDR1 is SGHAT, CDR2 FQNNGV, per germline.

V gene TRBV18 combines with J gene TRBJ1-5; TRBD1 agrees at 9 bases. Germline V gene sequence: CDR1 KGHSH, CDR2 LQKENI. Trimming at V came to 5 bases and at J to 8 bases, leaving 4 bases not matched to a gene. The CDR3 is 13 residues long. The CDR3 reads CASSGTGYEPQHF. CDR3 coding DNA: TGTGCCAGCTCAGGGACAGGGTATGAGCCCCAGCATTTT.

This clone was seen once. The V gene is TRBV5-4, the J gene TRBJ2-3; D is uncertain. CDR1 and CDR2 from the germline V gene are SGHNT and YYREEE (reference sequence). The V gene lost 1 base and the J gene lost 4 bases, with 4 bases spanning the gap. The CDR3 contains 12 residues. CDR3: CASSLYPDTQYF. The DNA of the CDR3 is TGTGCCAGCAGCTTGTACCCAGATACGCAGTATTTT.

The V call is TRBV6-6, the J call TRBJ1-5; 7 bases match TRBD1. This CDR3 has 15 amino acids. After removal of 6 bases from V and 2 bases from J, the junction contained 7 bases not matched to a gene. Looked up from germline, CDR1 is MNHNY and CDR2 is SVGAGI (reference sequence). The CDR3 protein is CASSTTGTGNQPQHF. As DNA, the CDR3 is TGTGCCAGCAGCACAACAGGGACAGGCAATCAGCCCCAGCATTTT.

A word on this clone: At the DNA level, this CDR3 is encoded by other sequences in the same sample as well. The chain combines TRBV2 with TRBJ1-5, with TRBD1 as a possible D gene (5 bases). The V and J ends lost 4 bases and 4 bases respectively, with 11 bases between them. The CDR3 extends over 14 amino acids. Germline CDR1 is SNHLY and CDR2 is FYNNEI. Here the CDR3 DNA reads TGTGCCAGCAGTGGCGGGGGGGGAAATCAGCCCCAGCATTTT. This translates into CASSGGGGNQPQHF. The whole variable domain, filled in from reference TRBV2 and TRBJ1-5, reads EPEVTQTPSHQVTQMGQEVILRCVPISNHLYFYWYRQILGQKVEFLVSFYNNEISEKSEIFDDQFSVERPDGSNFTLKIRSTKLEDSAMYFCASSGGGGNQPQHFGDGTRLSIL.

By sample share, this clone is medium-sized (0.01 to 0.1%). The chain has TRBV7-2 and TRBJ1-3; TRBD1 matches 12 bases. The CDR3 has 18 residues. Germline V gene sequence: CDR1 SGHTA, CDR2 FQGNSA. After removal of 2 bases from V and 3 bases from J, the junction contained 8 bases not matched to a gene. The CDR3 here is CASSLSSGQGAGGNTIYF. The CDR3 DNA reads as TGTGCCAGCAGCTTATCTTCGGGACAGGGGGCGGGTGGAAACACCATATATTTT.

The CDR3 here is CASRDPNSPLHF. The CDR3 DNA reads as TGTGCCAGCAGGGACCCAAATTCACCCCTCCACTTT. The V call is TRBV6-5, the J call TRBJ1-6; D is unclear. The ends were cut back, 6 bases at V and 7 bases at J, with 7 bases in the middle. This CDR3 has 12 amino acids. Germline CDR1 and CDR2: MNHEY and SVGAGI.

This clone was counted a few times. This chain connects TRBV7-8 to TRBJ2-1, with TRBD1 matching over 9 bases. The ends lost 1 base at V and 9 bases at J; junction bases unmatched: 13. The germline V gene has CDR1 SGHVS and CDR2 FQNEAQ. There are 17 residues in the CDR3. The CDR3 here is CASSLVSGQGLVTEQFF. CDR3 sequence (DNA): TGTGCCAGCAGCTTAGTCTCCGGACAGGGGCTGGTCACTGAGCAGTTCTTC. Using reference TRBV7-8 and TRBJ2-1 for the parts outside the CDR3, the full variable domain is GAGVSQSPRYKVAKRGQDVALRCDPISGHVSLFWYQQALGQGPEFLTYFQNEAQLDKSGLPSDRFFAERPEGSVSTLKIQRTQQEDSAVYLCASSLVSGQGLVTEQFFGPGTRLTVL.

Concerning this clone itself: This sample also contains other DNA sequences that code for the same CDR3. The chain has TRBV20-1 and TRBJ2-7; no definite D call. Trimming took 3 bases from V and 7 from J, leaving 10 bases between them. The CDR3 length is 11 residues. Germline loops: CDR1 DFQATT, CDR2 SNEGSKA (reference sequence). The CDR3 region has the DNA TGCAGTGCTAGTTTTGACCCTGAGCAGTACTTC. Translation gives CSASFDPEQYF.

This clone has more than one count but fewer than ten. V gene TRBV7-2 combines with J gene TRBJ2-3, with TRBD1 as a possible D gene (5 bases). Germline CDR1 and CDR2: SGHTA and FQGNSA. Trimming removed 4 bases at V and 4 bases at J, with 9 bases between. This CDR3 is built from 13 residues. Here the CDR3 reads CASSSQGADTQYF. Here the CDR3 DNA reads TGTGCCAGCAGCTCCCAGGGTGCAGATACGCAGTATTTT.

The rearrangement joins TRBV9 to TRBJ2-7, with D possibly being TRBD1 or TRBD2 (5 bases each). V was shortened by 0 bases and J by 2 bases, with 9 bases between the two germline ends. The CDR3 is made up of 14 amino acids. Germline V CDR1 and CDR2: SGDLS, YYNGEE. Here the CDR3 DNA reads TGTGCCAGCAGCGTAGATGGGGGTACCTACGAGCAGTACTTC. The encoded protein is CASSVDGGTYEQYF.

The chain is built from TRBV7-3 and TRBJ2-1; 10 nucleotides align to TRBD1. Germline V lookup: CDR1 SGHTA, CDR2 FQGTGA. J was trimmed by 5 bases and V by 5 bases; bases with no gene match: 6. The CDR3 spans 15 residues. The CDR3 spells CASSPMGQGNNEQFF. CDR3 sequence (DNA): TGTGCCAGCAGCCCGATGGGACAGGGGAACAATGAGCAGTTCTTC.

This chain connects TRBV4-1 to TRBJ2-7; maybe TRBD1 (6 bases). The V end lost 1 base, the J end lost 3 bases, and 16 bases lay between the germline ends. This CDR3 comprises 16 residues. Germline CDR1 and CDR2: MGHRA and YSYEKL. CDR3 region: CASSQGQGITIYEQYF. The DNA of the CDR3 is TGCGCCAGCAGCCAAGGTCAGGGGATCACCATCTACGAGCAGTACTTC.

The chain has TRBV9 and TRBJ1-2; TRBD1 agrees at 8 bases. CDR1 is SGDLS and CDR2 is YYNGEE in the germline V gene. The ends lost 3 bases at V and 0 bases at J; junction bases unmatched: 7. This CDR3 contains 16 residues. DNA of the CDR3: TGTGCCAGCAGCGCCGGGGACAGGATGACTAACTATGGCTACACCTTC. Its protein is CASSAGDRMTNYGYTF.

V gene TRBV25-1 combines with J gene TRBJ1-4; maybe TRBD1 (6 bases). Trimming left V 3 bases short and J 10 bases short, with 18 bases between. This CDR3 comprises 15 residues. Germline CDR1 and CDR2: MGHDK and SYGVNS. CDR3 bases: TGTGCCAGCAGTGACACACGGGGGCCGGTGGGAAAACTGTTTTTT. Protein sequence: CASSDTRGPVGKLFF.

This clone turned up a few times. This rearrangement joins TRBV5-1 to TRBJ2-1, with unresolved D. Between the trimmed V and J ends, which lost 3 bases and 7 bases, there was a span of 23 bases. The V gene's germline CDR1 is SGHRS and CDR2 YFSETQ. The CDR3 loop spans 17 amino acids. CDR3 in DNA: TGCGCCAGCAGCTCCATGGCGGTACGTGGCCTGGGAAATGAGCAGTTCTTC. Protein product: CASSSMAVRGLGNEQFF.

This rearrangement joins TRBV6-5 to TRBJ2-7; maybe TRBD1 (6 bases). The germline CDR1 and CDR2 sequences are MNHEY and SVGAGI. The CDR3 has 14 residues. Trimming stripped 0 bases from V and 3 bases from J, with 9 bases between. CDR3 coding DNA: TGTGCCAGCAGTTACTCGACAGGAAACTACGAGCAGTACTTC. Residues: CASSYSTGNYEQYF.

The chain links TRBV5-4 to TRBJ1-4, with D unresolved. The length of the CDR3 is 14 residues. With 4 bases removed from V and 5 bases from J, the gap between germline ends came to 12 bases. The germline gives CDR1 SGHNT, CDR2 YYREEE (reference sequence). The CDR3 protein is CASSTRSENEKLFF. The CDR3 DNA sequence: TGTGCCAGCAGCACCAGATCAGAGAATGAAAAACTGTTTTTT. Combining the CDR3 with reference TRBV5-4 and TRBJ1-4 gives the whole variable domain ETGVTQSPTHLIKTRGQQVTLRCSSQSGHNTVSWYQQALGQGPQFIFQYYREEENGRGNFPPRFSGLQFPNYSSELNVNALELDDSALYLCASSTRSENEKLFFGSGTQLSVL.

The chain combines TRBV5-1 with TRBJ2-7; 13 bases line up with TRBD2. V lost 0 bases, J lost 2 bases, and 5 bases stayed unmatched. From germline, CDR1 is SGHRS and CDR2 YFSETQ. The CDR3 is 17 amino acids. The CDR3 DNA reads as TGCGCCAGCAGCTTGGCCAAAACTAGCGGGGGGGCCTACGAGCAGTACTTC. It translates to CASSLAKTSGGAYEQYF.

The chain has TRBV11-2 and TRBJ2-7; possible D gene TRBD1, 5 bases. V lost 6 bases and J lost 1, with 10 bases in between. CDR3 length equals 13 residues. Germline V gene lookup returns CDR1 SGHAT and CDR2 FQNNGV. CDR3 nucleotide sequence: TGTGCCAGCAGTTTACAGGAATCCTACGAGCAGTACTTC. Amino acids: CASSLQESYEQYF.

The rearrangement links TRBV2 to TRBJ1-1; D is uncertain. Deletions cut 8 bases from V and 4 bases from J, with 8 bases between. The CDR3 is made up of 11 amino acids. The germline V gene encodes CDR1 SNHLY and CDR2 FYNNEI. The CDR3 sequence: CASSYSTEAFF. DNA of the CDR3: TGTGCCAGCTCATACAGCACTGAAGCTTTCTTT.

This chain connects TRBV27 to TRBJ1-1, with D possibly TRBD1 on 5 matching bases. The V gene's germline CDR1 is MNHEY and CDR2 SMNVEV (reference sequence). The CDR3 extends over 18 amino acids. Trimming left V 3 bases short and J 0 bases short, with 20 bases between. The CDR3 here is CASSFAGSGFRVNTEAFF. CDR3 coding DNA: TGTGCCAGCAGTTTTGCCGGTTCAGGGTTTAGGGTGAACACTGAAGCTTTCTTT.

The table lists this clone with a few counts. This rearrangement joins TRBV5-4 to TRBJ2-1; D unresolved. Trimming took 4 bases from V and 0 from J, leaving 11 bases between them. The CDR3 length is 15 residues. The germline V gene encodes CDR1 SGHNT and CDR2 YYREEE (reference sequence). Written as DNA, the CDR3 is TGTGCCAGCAGCAGTTCCCTAAGCTCCTACAATGAGCAGTTCTTC. This gives the protein CASSSSLSSYNEQFF.